The source of this T cell receptor beta chain is a study of identical twins. There were only healthy Caucasians among the donors. TCRdb re-analysed the 5' RACE reads in MiXCR, keeping a single row per CDR3 protein. The table shows 250,000 or so distinct CDR3 sequences, with roughly 7% occurring only once. Per the germline V gene, CDR1 is KGHDR and CDR2 is SFDVKD. The CDR3 contains 14 residues. The V gene lost 5 bases and the J gene lost 3 bases, with 9 bases spanning the gap. Overall study findings and caveats: It was cross-sectional statistical analysis, not following the same donors, that the conclusions relied on.

With respect to this clonotype: Its antigen is unknown.

These sequences were also reported in another study, on yellow fever vaccine responses in identical twins.

The rearrangement uses TRBV24-1 and TRBJ2-2; D remains ambiguous. This TCR was sampled from a woman aged 18-29 years in good health. The sequencing sample was made of memory (CD45RO+) T cells sorted from blood. CDR3 coding DNA: TGTGCCACCAGTGGATCACAGTACACCGGGGAGCTGTTTTTT. This encodes CATSGSQYTGELFF.